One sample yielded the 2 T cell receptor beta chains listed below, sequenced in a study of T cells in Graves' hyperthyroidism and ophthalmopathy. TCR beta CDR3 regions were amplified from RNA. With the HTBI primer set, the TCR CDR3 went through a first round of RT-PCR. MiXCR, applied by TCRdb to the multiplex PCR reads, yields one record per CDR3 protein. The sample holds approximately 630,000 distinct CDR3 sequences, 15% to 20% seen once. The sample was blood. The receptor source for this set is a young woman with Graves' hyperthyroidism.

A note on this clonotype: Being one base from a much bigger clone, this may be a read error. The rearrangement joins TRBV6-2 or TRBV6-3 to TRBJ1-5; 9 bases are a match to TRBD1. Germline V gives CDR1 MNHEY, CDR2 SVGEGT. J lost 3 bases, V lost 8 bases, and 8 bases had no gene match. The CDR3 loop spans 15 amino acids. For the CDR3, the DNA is TGTGCCAGCGAATGGGGACAGGGACCCAATCAGCCCCAGCATTTT. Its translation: CASEWGQGPNQPQHF.

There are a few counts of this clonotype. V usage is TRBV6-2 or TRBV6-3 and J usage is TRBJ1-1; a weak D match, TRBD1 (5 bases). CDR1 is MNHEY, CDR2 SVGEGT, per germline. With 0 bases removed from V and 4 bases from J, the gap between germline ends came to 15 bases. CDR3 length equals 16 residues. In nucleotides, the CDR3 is TGTGCCAGCAGTTACTCGCGACGGGGGGTGAGCACTGAAGCTTTCTTT. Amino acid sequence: CASSYSRRGVSTEAFF.